The 6 T cell receptor beta chains listed next were all sequenced from one sample in a study of blood T cell repertoires in COVID-19. Libraries were prepared by immunoSEQ multiplex PCR; TCRdb keeps only in-frame clonotypes and omits some of them. The data contain 270,000 or so clones, under 95% of them seen just once; the ten biggest clones take up about 2.3%. Sequenced: PBMCs or T cells enriched from blood (not recorded which). These receptors came from a middle-aged woman with acute COVID-19.

This clone was picked up a small number of times. This chain connects TRBV7-9 to TRBJ2-2, with 12 nucleotides matching TRBD1. Germline loops: CDR1 SEHNR, CDR2 FQNEAQ (reference sequence). The CDR3 runs 15 residues. V shed 5 bases, J shed 5 bases, and the junction held 3 bases outside the gene matches. The CDR3 DNA reads TGTGCCAGCAGCACGGGACAGGGGGCAACCGGGGAGCTGTTTTTT. Amino acid sequence: CASSTGQGATGELFF.

V is TRBV3-1 (or the pseudogene TRBV3-2) and J is TRBJ2-3; 8 nucleotides align to TRBD2. The CDR3 has 12 residues. The V gene end was trimmed by 1 base and the J gene end by 12 bases; junction bases not matched to a gene: 3. Germline loops: CDR1 LGHDT, CDR2 YNNKEL (reference sequence). CDR3 DNA sequence: TGTGCCAGCAGCCAAGGCGGGGGGCCCCAGTATTTT. Translated: CASSQGGGPQYF.

The chain uses TRBV5-1 and TRBJ1-1; D is undetermined. Germline-derived CDR1 and CDR2 are SGHRS and YFSETQ. This CDR3 is built from 15 residues. Trimming removed 3 bases from V and 11 bases from J, with 23 bases in between. As DNA, the CDR3 is TGCGCCAGCAGCTGGGGAGGCCCCAACCCTAAGGCGGCTTTCTTT. This sequence encodes CASSWGGPNPKAAFF. The full variable domain, in which reference TRBV5-1 and TRBJ1-1 provide the parts outside the CDR3, is KAGVTQTPRYLIKTRGQQVTLSCSPISGHRSVSWYQQTPGQGLQFLFEYFSETQRNKGNFPGRFSGRQFSNSRSEMNVSTLELGDSALYLCASSWGGPNPKAAFFGQGTRLTVV.

The J gene is TRBJ1-6, the V gene TRBV11-2; TRBD1 agrees at 7 bases. The CDR3 consists of 15 residues. CDR1 SGHAT and CDR2 FQNNGV come from the germline V gene. Trimming at V came to 5 bases and at J to 14 bases, leaving 15 bases not matched to a gene. CDR3 coding DNA: TGTGCCAGCAGCCCGGGACAGAGTAGGGTTGAGGCCCTCCACTTT. Translation gives CASSPGQSRVEALHF. The full variable domain, completed using reference TRBV11-2 and TRBJ1-6, is EAGVAQSPRYKIIEKRQSVAFWCNPISGHATLYWYQQILGQGPKLLIQFQNNGVVDDSQLPKDRFSAERLKGVDSTLKIQPAKLEDSAVYLCASSPGQSRVEALHFGNGTRLTVT.

This clone was picked up a small number of times. For the CDR3, the DNA is TGTGCCAGCAGTGAAGCCCGGACTAGCGGGAGGGCGGGGTACAATGAGCAGTTCTTC. This codes for CASSEARTSGRAGYNEQFF. The V and J genes are TRBV6-1 and TRBJ2-1, with 15 positions matching TRBD2. Losses at the gene ends were 0 bases for V and 4 bases for J; bases not matched to a gene: 7. Germline V lookup: CDR1 MNHNS, CDR2 SASEGT. The CDR3 runs to 19 residues.

The V gene is TRBV6-2 or TRBV6-3, the J gene TRBJ1-2; 9 bases fit TRBD1. The CDR3 has 17 residues. Germline CDR1 MNHEY, CDR2 SVGEGT. Trimming removed 1 base from V and 11 bases from J; junction bases left unmatched: 17. This CDR3 reads CASSYLLNSRDRASYTF. DNA for the CDR3: TGTGCCAGCAGTTACTTGTTAAACTCCCGGGACAGGGCCAGTTACACCTTC.